The table lists the clone carrying this T cell receptor beta chain with a few counts. The target antigen is unknown. Indicated time point: persistent/refractory GD, antithyroid drugs over 5 years with positive TRAb. PBMCs were the source of the RNA used for TCR sequencing. In this cohort, patients came from an endocrinology department located in Xi'an, China. The CDR3 has 16 amino acids. Trimming cost V 6 bases and J 6 bases; bases outside gene matches: 12. The entry originates in a study of regulatory T cells in long-lasting Graves disease. Looking at the study overall: The criterion for persistent Graves' disease was over 5 years of antithyroid drugs with positive TSH receptor antibodies. The study's findings and limits: Persistent disease showed a preference for TRBV28, TRBJ1-2 and TRBJ2-5. With a few thousand shared public clonotypes, persistent patients exceeded new patients, who shared over 850.

Investigators prepared the TCR beta libraries by applying iRepertoire HTBI primers and Arm-PCR of CDR3 regions. MiXCR was run by TCRdb on the multiplex PCR reads, yielding one entry per CDR3 protein. The repertoire holds 390,000 or so distinct CDR3 sequences, with about 23% as singletons. This specimen was peripheral blood mononuclear cells (PBMCs), taken when the disease was refractory, from a patient treated with antithyroid drugs. This sequence originates from a woman aged 40 to 50 with Graves disease. The V and J genes are TRBV12-3 or TRBV12-4 and TRBJ2-1; TRBD1 matches 9 bases. The CDR3 DNA sequence: TGTGCCAGCAGCCACGGGACGGGACAGGGCCCCAATGAGCAGTTCTTC. It codes for CASSHGTGQGPNEQFF.